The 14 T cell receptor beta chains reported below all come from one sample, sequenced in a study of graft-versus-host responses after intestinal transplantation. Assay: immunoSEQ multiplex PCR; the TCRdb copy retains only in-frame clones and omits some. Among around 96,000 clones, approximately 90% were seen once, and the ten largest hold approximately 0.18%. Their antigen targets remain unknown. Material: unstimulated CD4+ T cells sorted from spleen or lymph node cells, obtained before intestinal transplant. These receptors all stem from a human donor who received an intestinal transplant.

CDR3 in amino acids: CASSEGPQPGETQYF. DNA for the CDR3: TGTGCCAGCAGTGAAGGACCACAACCGGGGGAGACCCAGTACTTC. The chain carries TRBV2 and TRBJ2-5; D possibly corresponds to TRBD2 (5 bases). V was pared by 1 base and J by 5 bases, with 14 bases between. CDR3 length: 15 residues. The germline V gene encodes CDR1 SNHLY and CDR2 FYNNEI.

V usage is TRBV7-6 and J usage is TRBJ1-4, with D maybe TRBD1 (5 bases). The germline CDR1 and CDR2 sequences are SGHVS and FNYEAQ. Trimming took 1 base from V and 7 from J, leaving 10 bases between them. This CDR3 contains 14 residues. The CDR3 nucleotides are TGTGCCAGCAGCTTAGGTGCAGGGTTTGAAAAACTGTTTTTT. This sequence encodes CASSLGAGFEKLFF.

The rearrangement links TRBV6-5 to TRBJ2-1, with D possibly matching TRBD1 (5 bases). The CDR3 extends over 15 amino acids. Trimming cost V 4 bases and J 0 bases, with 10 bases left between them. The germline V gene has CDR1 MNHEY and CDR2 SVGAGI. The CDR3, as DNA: TGTGCCAGCAGTTTAGGCAGGGTCTCCTACAATGAGCAGTTCTTC. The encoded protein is CASSLGRVSYNEQFF.

This CDR3 is CASSVQGGEQYF. In DNA form, the CDR3 reads TGCGCCAGCAGCGTACAGGGGGGCGAGCAGTACTTC. This chain uses TRBV5-1 with TRBJ2-7; 8 nucleotides match TRBD1. The germline CDR1 and CDR2 sequences are SGHRS and YFSETQ. CDR3 length equals 12 residues. The J segment lost 6 bases and the V segment lost 4 bases, leaving 3 bases of the junction unmatched. The complete variable domain, with remaining parts taken from reference TRBV5-1 and TRBJ2-7, reads KAGVTQTPRYLIKTRGQQVTLSCSPISGHRSVSWYQQTPGQGLQFLFEYFSETQRNKGNFPGRFSGRQFSNSRSEMNVSTLELGDSALYLCASSVQGGEQYFGPGTRLTVT.

The CDR3 DNA reads TGTGCCAGCAGTGAAACGCTAGCGGGAGGCCGGGAGCAGTTCTTC. Protein sequence: CASSETLAGGREQFF. J is TRBJ2-1 and V is TRBV6-1, with TRBD2 identical over 11 bases. The CDR3 extends over 15 amino acids. Per the germline V gene, CDR1 is MNHNS and CDR2 is SASEGT. V gave up 2 bases and J gave up 10 bases; unmatched junction bases: 7.

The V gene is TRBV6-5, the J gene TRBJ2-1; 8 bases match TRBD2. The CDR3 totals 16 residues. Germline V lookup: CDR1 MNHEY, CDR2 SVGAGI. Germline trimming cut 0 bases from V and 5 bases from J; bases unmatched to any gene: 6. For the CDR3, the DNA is TGTGCCAGCAGTTACTCGGGACTAGTCGCGAACAATGAGCAGTTCTTC. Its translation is CASSYSGLVANNEQFF.

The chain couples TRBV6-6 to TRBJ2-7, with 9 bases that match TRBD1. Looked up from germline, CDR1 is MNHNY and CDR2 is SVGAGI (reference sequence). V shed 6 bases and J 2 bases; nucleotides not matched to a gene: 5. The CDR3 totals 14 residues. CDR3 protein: CASSWDRATYEQYF. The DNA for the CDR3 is TGTGCCAGCAGCTGGGACAGGGCCACCTACGAGCAGTACTTC.

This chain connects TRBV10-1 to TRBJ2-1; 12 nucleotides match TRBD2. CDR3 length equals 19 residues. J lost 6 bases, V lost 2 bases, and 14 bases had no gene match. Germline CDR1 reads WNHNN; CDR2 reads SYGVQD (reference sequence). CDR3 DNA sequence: TGCGCCAGCAGTGAGAGAAGGGCTACTAGCGGGGGGTCGAGCAATGAGCAGTTCTTC. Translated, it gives CASSERRATSGGSSNEQFF.

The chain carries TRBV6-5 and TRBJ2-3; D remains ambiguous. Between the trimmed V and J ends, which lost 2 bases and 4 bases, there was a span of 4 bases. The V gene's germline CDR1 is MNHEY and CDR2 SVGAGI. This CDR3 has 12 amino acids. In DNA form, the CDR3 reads TGTGCCAGCAGTTACAGCCCAGATACGCAGTATTTT. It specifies CASSYSPDTQYF.

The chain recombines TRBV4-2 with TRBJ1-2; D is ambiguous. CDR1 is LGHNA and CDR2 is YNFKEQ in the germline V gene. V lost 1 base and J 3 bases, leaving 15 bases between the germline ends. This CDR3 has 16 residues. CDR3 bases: TGTGCCAGCAGCCAAGTAGGAGCGAAACATGACTATGGCTACACCTTC. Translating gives CASSQVGAKHDYGYTF.

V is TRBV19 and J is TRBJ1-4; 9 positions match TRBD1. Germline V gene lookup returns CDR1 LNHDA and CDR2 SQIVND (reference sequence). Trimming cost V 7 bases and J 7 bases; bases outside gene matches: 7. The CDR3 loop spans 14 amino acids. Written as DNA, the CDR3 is TGTGCCAGTACCGGGACAGGGATCTTTGAAAAACTGTTTTTT. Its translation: CASTGTGIFEKLFF.

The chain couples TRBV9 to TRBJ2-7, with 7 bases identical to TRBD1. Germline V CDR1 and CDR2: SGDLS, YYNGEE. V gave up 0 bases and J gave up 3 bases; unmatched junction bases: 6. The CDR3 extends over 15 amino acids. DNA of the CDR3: TGTGCCAGCAGCGTAGGAGGGGGCCAAAGCTACGAGCAGTACTTC. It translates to CASSVGGGQSYEQYF.

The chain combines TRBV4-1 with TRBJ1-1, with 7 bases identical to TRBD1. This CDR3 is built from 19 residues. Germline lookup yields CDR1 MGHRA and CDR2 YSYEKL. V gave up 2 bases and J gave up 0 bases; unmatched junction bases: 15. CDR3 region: CASSQLLGGGRGMNTEAFF. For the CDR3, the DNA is TGCGCCAGCAGCCAACTTTTGGGAGGCGGCAGGGGGATGAACACTGAAGCTTTCTTT.

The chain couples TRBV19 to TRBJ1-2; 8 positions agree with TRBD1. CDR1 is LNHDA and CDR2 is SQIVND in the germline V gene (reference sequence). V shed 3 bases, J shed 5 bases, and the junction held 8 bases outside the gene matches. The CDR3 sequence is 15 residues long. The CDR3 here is CASSILEQGAYGYTF. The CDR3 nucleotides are TGTGCCAGTAGTATCCTCGAGCAGGGGGCTTATGGCTACACCTTC.